Here is one T cell receptor beta chain with its context. Which antigen it targets is not known. There are no base qualities to consult, and no much larger clone falls within one base. The sample originates from a study of OX40 agonist ivuxolimab in advanced cancers. Concerning the study at large: Ivuxolimab was a fully human IgG2 agonistic monoclonal antibody targeting the costimulatory receptor OX40 (CD134). Intravenous ivuxolimab was administered to patients every 2 weeks at six dose levels: 0.01, 0.1, 0.3, 1.5, 3 and 10 mg/kg. Of the roughly 50 dose-escalation patients, hepatocellular carcinoma was present in roughly 19, melanoma in approximately 15, renal cell carcinoma in 9 and head and neck cancer in 9. In the dose-escalation cohort, 70% to 85% of patients were male, and the mean age was around 60 years with a range of roughly 20 to 79. Prior anti-PD-1, anti-PD-L1 or anti-CTLA-4 therapy was permitted, and 35% to 40% of dose-escalation patients had received checkpoint inhibitors. Partial responses were achieved by three dose-escalation patients, of whom one had hepatocellular carcinoma and two had cutaneous melanoma. Peripheral TCRbeta sequencing was intended to test whether TCR sequence diversity was altered and clonal T-cell expansion was caused by ivuxolimab. The paper reports the monotherapy dose-escalation portion (N of about 52 patients) of the phase I ivuxolimab trial. Broader findings and caveats from the paper: In partial responders in the 0.1-3.0 mg/kg groups, normalized peripheral clonal expansion was found to be among the lowest, especially among CD8+ T cells. At doses of 0.1 to 3.0 mg/kg, clonal expansion of both CD4+ and CD8+ T cells in blood was seen between baseline and week 6. After ivuxolimab, more expanded clones were found on average in CD8+ T cells than in CD4+ T cells. Low levels of normalized T-cell clonal expansion were also seen in some patients who did not respond. Which antigens the clonally expanded peripheral T cells were specific for was not determined.

To sequence the TCRbeta CDR3 region, genomic DNA was isolated from the sorted cells. TCRbeta CDR3 regions were sequenced using the immunoSEQ Assay. What TCRdb holds here is the immuneACCESS table cut down to in-frame rearrangements. Part of the clones is not present; checked against another copy, under half of the missing clones reflect an unresolved V gene, and the others are unexplained. The sample table holds fewer than 30,000 clones, of which 84% were seen once. The ten largest clones represent roughly a sixth of the sample. Patients with autoimmune disease history or receiving systemic immunosuppression were excluded from the trial. Peripheral blood for TCR sequencing was collected from all dose cohorts at baseline, on cycle 4 day 1, and on cycle 7 day 1. Samples were obtained from an open-label, multicenter, first-in-human phase I dose-escalation trial of ivuxolimab. The trial enrolled adults with locally advanced or metastatic head and neck squamous cell, hepatocellular, melanoma or renal cell carcinoma. Before TCR sequencing, CD4+ T cells and CD8+ T cells from peripheral blood were sorted into separate populations.

CDR1 and CDR2 are read off the germline V gene as MGHDK and SYGVNS. V sheds 3 bases and J sheds 3 bases, leaving 9 bases between their ends. From the cysteine up to the phenylalanine, the CDR3 has a length of 14 residues. CDR3 DNA is the only sequence kept; it has 42 bases, read in frame from the first base. The sequenced sample was CD4+ or CD8+ T cells sorted from blood, obtained in a trial of the OX40 agonist ivuxolimab. The chain is encoded by TRBV25-1 joined to TRBJ1-3; 6 matching bases give a weak D call of TRBD1. The receptor was derived from an adult with an advanced solid tumor such as melanoma, head and neck, liver or kidney cancer. The CDR3 has the sequence CASSDGGVGNTIYF. DNA sequence: TGTGCCAGCAGTGACGGGGGCGTTGGAAACACCATATATTTT.